One sample yielded the 21 T cell receptor beta chains listed below, sequenced in a study of shared clonotypes between healthy human individuals. Method: immunoSEQ multiplex PCR; TCRdb's copy keeps in-frame clones and lacks some. The repertoire holds 400,000 or so clones, with about 96% as singletons. Material for sequencing was memory CD8+ T cells sorted from blood. Sample subset: CD45RO+ cells pooled with CCR7-negative TemRA cells. Every receptor here comes from a man aged 30 to 39 in good health.

This chain connects TRBV29-1 to TRBJ2-3; 7 bases line up with TRBD2. The V segment lost 3 bases and the J segment 4 bases; nucleotides outside the gene matches: 1. Germline V gene data show CDR1 as SQVTM and CDR2 as ANQGSEA. This CDR3 is built from 12 residues. CDR3 bases: TGCAGCGTTGATGCGGGGGCAGATACGCAGTATTTT. Residues: CSVDAGADTQYF.

This clone has more than one count but fewer than ten. V is TRBV7-6 and J is TRBJ1-1; D might be TRBD1 (6 bases). The V end was cut by 2 bases, the J end by 0 bases, with 16 bases between. Germline V CDR1 and CDR2: SGHVS, FNYEAQ. The CDR3 extends over 17 amino acids. The CDR3, as DNA: TGTGCCAGCAGCTTAATGGGACACCGAAACATGAACACTGAAGCTTTCTTT. Protein product: CASSLMGHRNMNTEAFF.

The CDR3 bases are TGCGCCAGCAGCTTGGAGGGACACCGTTACGAGCAGTACTTC. Protein product: CASSLEGHRYEQYF. The chain has TRBV5-1 and TRBJ2-7, with D possibly matching TRBD1 (6 bases). The V end lost 0 bases, the J end lost 4 bases, and 11 bases lay between the germline ends. This CDR3 contains 14 residues. Germline values: CDR1 SGHRS, CDR2 YFSETQ.

This chain uses TRBV15 with TRBJ1-2; TRBD1 matches 9 bases. There are 15 residues in the CDR3. V trimming: 3 bases; J trimming: 8 bases; junction bases outside the gene matches: 10. Germline V lookup: CDR1 LNHNV, CDR2 YYDKDF (reference sequence). The CDR3 loop is CATSRDRDRVGGYTF. DNA for the CDR3: TGTGCCACCAGCAGGGACCGGGACAGGGTGGGCGGCTACACCTTC.

This clone was recorded once. The chain couples TRBV21-1 to TRBJ1-1. TRBV21-1 is a pseudogene segment. The CDR3 runs 15 residues. The CDR3 DNA is TGTGCCAGCAGCAAACCGGACTCAGAGAACACTGAAGCTTTCTTT. It encodes CASSKPDSENTEAFF.

This clone has just a few counts. The chain joins TRBV19 to TRBJ2-7; 9 bases line up with TRBD1. The length of the CDR3 is 14 residues. V trimming: 8 bases; J trimming: 4 bases; junction bases outside the gene matches: 9. The germline gives CDR1 LNHDA, CDR2 SQIVND (reference sequence). This CDR3 is CASGTGTGPYEQYF. DNA for the CDR3: TGTGCCAGTGGGACCGGGACAGGGCCTTACGAGCAGTACTTC.

V gene TRBV5-4 combines with J gene TRBJ2-6; D may be TRBD1 (9 bases). The germline V gene encodes CDR1 SGHNT and CDR2 YYREEE (reference sequence). Trimming pared 3 bases from V and 0 bases from J, leaving 22 bases between. The CDR3 is 20 residues long. The CDR3 nucleotides are TGTGCCAGCAGCTGGGGGGTAGCGGGACAGGGAACCTCTGGGGCCAACGTCCTGACTTTC. It codes for CASSWGVAGQGTSGANVLTF.

The chain couples TRBV10-1 to TRBJ2-7; perhaps TRBD2 as D (6 bases). The CDR3 consists of 13 residues. Between the trimmed V and J ends, which lost 2 bases and 5 bases, there was a span of 10 bases. Germline CDR1 and CDR2: WNHNN and SYGVQD (reference sequence). This CDR3 reads CASSENWGDEQYF. CDR3 DNA sequence: TGCGCCAGCAGTGAGAATTGGGGGGACGAGCAGTACTTC.

This clone was counted once. This sequence joins TRBV28 and TRBJ2-7; 14 nucleotides align to TRBD2. The ends lost 8 bases at V and 11 bases at J; junction bases unmatched: 8. The CDR3 length is 13 residues. Germline V gene data show CDR1 as MDHEN and CDR2 as SYDVKM. DNA for the CDR3: TGTGCCAGCGCCCGGGGACTAGCGGGAGAGAAGTACTTC. Its protein is CASARGLAGEKYF.

This rearrangement joins TRBV5-6 to TRBJ1-2, with 7 bases that match TRBD1. J gave up 5 bases and V 4 bases, and 11 bases lay outside the gene matches. Germline V gives CDR1 SGHDT, CDR2 YYEEEE. This CDR3 contains 15 residues. The CDR3 region is CASSPRGGGPYGYTF. The CDR3 DNA is TGTGCCAGCAGCCCCAGAGGAGGGGGCCCTTATGGCTACACCTTC.

The chain couples TRBV7-9 to TRBJ1-3; tentatively, D is TRBD1 (5 bases). The length of the CDR3 is 16 residues. CDR1 and CDR2 from the germline V gene are SEHNR and FQNEAQ (reference sequence). The V end lost 7 bases, the J end lost 3 bases, and 19 bases lay between the germline ends. CDR3 amino acids: CASNLGGGVGGNTIYF. The DNA for the CDR3 is TGTGCCAGCAATCTCGGGGGAGGGGTCGGTGGAAACACCATATATTTT.

The chain has TRBV9 and TRBJ2-2, with unresolved D. The CDR3 consists of 16 residues. The germline V gene has CDR1 SGDLS and CDR2 YYNGEE. The V end lost 0 bases, the J end lost 3 bases, and 12 bases lay between the germline ends. DNA of the CDR3: TGTGCCAGCAGCGTAGACCAGATCCGGGACACCGGGGAGCTGTTTTTT. This translates into CASSVDQIRDTGELFF.

This chain connects TRBV5-1 to TRBJ2-4; D tentatively fits TRBD1 or TRBD2 (5 bases each). This CDR3 region has 14 residues. With 3 bases removed from V and 8 bases from J, the gap between germline ends came to 15 bases. CDR1 is SGHRS and CDR2 is YFSETQ in the germline V gene. CDR3 coding DNA: TGCGCCAGCAGCTCCTCAGGGCTAGCCGACATTCAGTACTTC. Translating it yields CASSSSGLADIQYF. Supplemented by reference TRBV5-1 and TRBJ2-4, the full variable domain reads KAGVTQTPRYLIKTRGQQVTLSCSPISGHRSVSWYQQTPGQGLQFLFEYFSETQRNKGNFPGRFSGRQFSNSRSEMNVSTLELGDSALYLCASSSSGLADIQYFGAGTRLSVL.

The chain carries TRBV7-3 and TRBJ2-3; no definite D call. CDR3 length: 13 residues. Germline V gene lookup returns CDR1 SGHTA and CDR2 FQGTGA. Trimming took 1 base from V and 4 from J, leaving 6 bases between them. This chain's CDR3 is CASSLKGPDTQYF. CDR3 DNA sequence: TGTGCCAGCAGCTTAAAGGGCCCAGATACGCAGTATTTT.

V usage is TRBV5-3 and J usage is TRBJ1-5, with no clear D. TRBV5-3 falls under the ORF class, with uncertain function. The ends were cut back, 3 bases at V and 5 bases at J, with 6 bases in the middle. This CDR3 comprises 12 residues. The CDR3 bases are TGTGCCAGAAGCTCCCTTCATCAGCCCCAGCATTTT. Residues: CARSSLHQPQHF.

The chain employs TRBV27 and TRBJ2-4; 10 nucleotides line up with TRBD1. Germline values: CDR1 MNHEY, CDR2 SMNVEV (reference sequence). Trimming at V came to 5 bases and at J to 5 bases, leaving 6 bases not matched to a gene. This CDR3 has 15 residues. CDR3 sequence (DNA): TGTGCCAGCAGTCCAGGGACAGGGGAAGAAAACATTCAGTACTTC. Its translation: CASSPGTGEENIQYF.

Only one count was recorded for this clone. The chain carries TRBV7-9 and TRBJ1-4, with 7 bases matching TRBD1. J lost 3 bases, V lost 4 bases, and 8 bases had no gene match. CDR3 length equals 16 residues. Germline CDR1 reads SEHNR; CDR2 reads FQNEAQ (reference sequence). The chain's CDR3 is CASSYRGIVPNEKLFF. The CDR3 nucleotides read TGTGCCAGCAGCTACAGGGGTATCGTACCTAATGAAAAACTGTTTTTT.

Points on this clone: Other DNA sequences of this sample code for an identical CDR3. The chain has TRBV18 and TRBJ2-3; the D is unclear. The CDR3 spans 14 residues. The germline gives CDR1 KGHSH, CDR2 LQKENI. V was pared by 3 bases and J by 0 bases, with 7 bases between. The DNA of the CDR3 is TGTGCCAGCTCACCGCCTGTTAGCACAGATACGCAGTATTTT. Its translation: CASSPPVSTDTQYF.

The gene calls are TRBV27 and TRBJ2-3, with D maybe TRBD2 (6 bases). V was shortened by 3 bases and J by 1 base, with 11 bases between the two germline ends. The CDR3 loop spans 15 amino acids. The V gene's germline CDR1 is MNHEY and CDR2 SMNVEV (reference sequence). The CDR3 DNA sequence: TGTGCCAGCAGTTTGGGCGGGATCCGCACAGATACGCAGTATTTT. This sequence encodes CASSLGGIRTDTQYF.

The gene calls are TRBV5-1 and TRBJ2-7; maybe TRBD2 (5 bases). CDR3 size: 16 residues. V lost 4 bases to trimming and J lost 3 bases, with 20 bases between them. CDR1 and CDR2 (germline): SGHRS, YFSETQ. This chain's CDR3 is CASSPLSGGPDYEQYF. The CDR3 bases are TGCGCCAGCAGCCCCCTCAGTGGCGGGCCGGACTACGAGCAGTACTTC.

The rearrangement joins TRBV19 to TRBJ1-3; the D gene is possibly TRBD1 (6 bases). Germline loops: CDR1 LNHDA, CDR2 SQIVND (reference sequence). The CDR3 contains 15 residues. Trimming cost V 7 bases and J 0 bases, with 13 bases left between them. CDR3 sequence reads: CASTRGPSSGNTIYF. In DNA, the CDR3 is TGTGCCAGTACCAGGGGTCCAAGCTCTGGAAACACCATATATTTT.